The source of this TCR beta chain is a study of blood T cell repertoires in COVID-19. The CDR3 has 15 amino acids. Germline values: CDR1 LGHDT, CDR2 YNNKEL (reference sequence). Trimming removed 0 bases from V and 6 bases from J, with 14 bases in between. The table came from immunoSEQ multiplex PCR; TCRdb's copy has only in-frame clones and leaves some out. The sample lists 150,000 to 200,000 clones; about 89% were seen once. The rearrangement links TRBV3-1 (or the pseudogene TRBV3-2) to TRBJ1-2, with D possibly matching TRBD1 (6 bases). This sequence originates from a woman younger than 30 who had recovered from COVID-19. The sequencing input was PBMCs or T cells enriched from blood (not recorded which). This chain's CDR3 is CASSQEGGQSHGYTF. CDR3 bases: TGTGCCAGCAGCCAAGAAGGGGGTCAGTCCCATGGCTACACCTTC.